What follows are 21 T cell receptor beta chains derived from one specimen sequenced in a study of shared clonotypes between healthy human individuals. Using immunoSEQ multiplex PCR, the repertoire was profiled, and TCRdb retains in-frame clones only, with some absent. Among about 730,000 clones listed, 72% were seen once. Sequenced sample: memory CD4+ T cells sorted from blood. Indicated subset: CD45RA-negative fraction. These receptors were obtained from a woman in her 30s in good health.

This clone occurred a few times. The V gene is TRBV14, the J gene TRBJ1-4, with D hard to call. The CDR3 runs to 17 residues. Trimming took 0 bases from V and 0 from J, leaving 11 bases between them. The germline gives CDR1 SGHDN, CDR2 FVKESK. CDR3 sequence (DNA): TGTGCCAGCAGCCAAGATTGGGGAGTCCCAACTAATGAAAAACTGTTTTTT. This encodes CASSQDWGVPTNEKLFF.

This chain joins TRBV18 and TRBJ1-2; D unclear. CDR1 is KGHSH, CDR2 LQKENI, per germline. The CDR3 spans 15 residues. Trimming took off 4 bases at V and 1 base at J, with 13 bases between the two ends. CDR3 loop: CASSLRTDDNYGYTF. The CDR3 DNA follows: TGTGCCAGCTCACTCCGGACGGATGATAACTATGGCTACACCTTC.

This clone was seen more than once but under ten times. The chain has TRBV2 and TRBJ2-5; D is unresolved. The V gene's germline CDR1 is SNHLY and CDR2 FYNNEI. Trimming cost V 7 bases and J 1 base, with 10 bases left between them. The CDR3 runs 13 residues. CDR3 in amino acids: CASTGRPQETQYF. In nucleotides, the CDR3 is TGTGCCAGCACTGGTCGGCCCCAAGAGACCCAGTACTTC.

This clone has just one count. V and J are TRBV5-1 and TRBJ2-5; D gene ambiguous. Germline values: CDR1 SGHRS, CDR2 YFSETQ. Trimming pared 3 bases from V and 0 bases from J, leaving 12 bases between. The CDR3 covers 15 residues. The CDR3, as DNA: TGCGCCAGCAGCTCCCGACGACTGCACCAAGAGACCCAGTACTTC. It codes for CASSSRRLHQETQYF.

This clone has a handful of counts. The CDR3 nucleotides are TGTGCCAGCAGTTTCCGGGGACACAATCAGCCCCAGCATTTT. Translated, it gives CASSFRGHNQPQHF. The V gene is TRBV27, the J gene TRBJ1-5, with D maybe TRBD1 (6 bases). V was shortened by 3 bases and J by 3 bases, with 9 bases between the two germline ends. Germline-derived CDR1 and CDR2 are MNHEY and SMNVEV (reference sequence). CDR3 length equals 14 residues.

The J gene is TRBJ2-7, the V gene TRBV29-1; 7 bases match TRBD2. Germline assignment: CDR1 SQVTM and CDR2 ANQGSEA. The ends lost 6 bases at V and 2 bases at J; junction bases unmatched: 13. This CDR3 comprises 15 residues. The CDR3 coding sequence is TGCAGCGTCAAAAACCCAGCGGGATGGCCCTACGAGCAGTACTTC. This gives the protein CSVKNPAGWPYEQYF.

This chain uses TRBV2 with TRBJ1-5, with TRBD1 as a possible D gene (5 bases). Trimming stripped 7 bases from V and 4 bases from J, with 11 bases between. Germline loops: CDR1 SNHLY, CDR2 FYNNEI. This CDR3 has 13 residues. CDR3 sequence (DNA): TGTGCCAGCAACCGGGACGGGAATCAGCCCCAGCATTTT. Translation gives CASNRDGNQPQHF.

A word on this clone: The identical CDR3 is also encoded by other nucleotide sequences in the sample. CDR3 coding DNA: TGTGCCAGCGGTCGAACAGGGGACTATGGCTACACCTTC. It is translated as CASGRTGDYGYTF. This chain connects TRBV7-9 to TRBJ1-2; 7 bases are a match to TRBD1. Germline V lookup: CDR1 SEHNR, CDR2 FQNEAQ (reference sequence). This CDR3 has 13 residues. V lost 8 bases to trimming and J lost 3 bases; unmatched junction nucleotides: 6.

V and J are TRBV10-3 and TRBJ2-2; a weak D match, TRBD1 (6 bases). Germline CDR1 reads ENHRY; CDR2 reads SYGVKD. The germline V and J ends were trimmed by 3 bases and 6 bases, with 20 bases remaining between them. This CDR3 is 17 amino acids long. The CDR3 region is CAISDQPGQQGAGELFF. CDR3 in DNA: TGTGCCATCAGTGACCAGCCGGGACAACAAGGGGCCGGGGAGCTGTTTTTT.

The chain uses TRBV7-6 and TRBJ1-2; 7 bases line up with TRBD1. CDR1 and CDR2 from the germline V gene are SGHVS and FNYEAQ. CDR3 size: 14 residues. V was pared by 5 bases and J by 3 bases, with 6 bases of the junction left unmatched. CDR3 sequence (DNA): TGTGCCAGCAGCCCAAGACAGGGTGACTATGGCTACACCTTC. The encoded protein is CASSPRQGDYGYTF.

The chain uses TRBV19 and TRBJ2-1; D may correspond to TRBD1 or TRBD2 (9 bases each). Germline CDR1 reads LNHDA; CDR2 reads SQIVND (reference sequence). V lost 6 bases and J 5 bases, leaving 20 bases between the germline ends. This CDR3 region has 16 residues. The CDR3 is CASREQGAGGNNEQFF. The CDR3 DNA follows: TGTGCCAGTAGAGAACAGGGGGCGGGAGGGAACAATGAGCAGTTCTTC. Full variable domain (missing parts from reference TRBV19 and TRBJ2-1): DGGITQSPKYLFRKEGQNVTLSCEQNLNHDAMYWYRQDPGQGLRLIYYSQIVNDFQKGDIAEGYSVSREKKESFPLTVTSAQKNPTAFYLCASREQGAGGNNEQFFGPGTRLTVL.

The chain uses TRBV19 and TRBJ2-6; D remains ambiguous. From germline, CDR1 is LNHDA and CDR2 SQIVND (reference sequence). The CDR3 runs 14 residues. V lost 5 bases, J lost 0 bases, and 5 bases lay in between. CDR3 protein: CASSQSSGANVLTF. The CDR3 DNA reads as TGTGCCAGTAGTCAAAGCTCTGGGGCCAACGTCCTGACTTTC.

The chain couples TRBV6-5 to TRBJ2-3; 8 positions match TRBD1. The V gene's germline CDR1 is MNHEY and CDR2 SVGAGI. CDR3 length: 12 amino acids. The J segment lost 7 bases and the V segment lost 10 bases, leaving 7 bases of the junction unmatched. CDR3 in DNA: TGTGCCACCTCAGGGGGCACTCATACGCAGTATTTT. Its protein product is CATSGGTHTQYF.

J is TRBJ1-3 and V is TRBV2; D is ambiguous. Trimming stripped 1 base from V and 1 base from J, with 8 bases between. Germline values: CDR1 SNHLY, CDR2 FYNNEI. CDR3 length: 15 residues. CDR3 in amino acids: CASSEVKGSGNTIYF. The CDR3 DNA follows: TGTGCCAGCAGTGAAGTTAAAGGGTCTGGAAACACCATATATTTT.

This clone has only a few counts. One end of the junction does not line up with germline, which may come from a read error. This chain joins TRBV7-2 and TRBJ2-7; D is uncertain. The CDR3 has 13 amino acids. The germline V gene encodes CDR1 SGHTA and CDR2 FQGNSA. CDR3 sequence reads: CASSVAHSYEQYF. The CDR3 DNA is TGTGCCAGCAGCGTAGCCCACTCCTACGAGCAGTACTTC.

This clone was observed a single time. The rearrangement links TRBV19 to TRBJ2-5; possibly TRBD1 for D (6 bases). V was pared by 5 bases and J by 5 bases, with 15 bases between. The CDR3 runs 14 residues. Germline CDR1 reads LNHDA; CDR2 reads SQIVND (reference sequence). The CDR3 here is CASSLRGTGETQYF. For the CDR3, the DNA is TGTGCCAGTAGTCTCAGGGGAACGGGCGAGACCCAGTACTTC.

The chain recombines TRBV25-1 with TRBJ2-1; 9 nucleotides line up with TRBD2. This CDR3 region has 15 residues. V was pared by 5 bases and J by 2 bases, with 4 bases of the junction left unmatched. Germline CDR1 MGHDK, CDR2 SYGVNS. The CDR3 DNA reads as TGTGCCAGCAGTACAACTAGCGGGCCCTACAATGAGCAGTTCTTC. It encodes CASSTTSGPYNEQFF. Drawing the rest from reference TRBV25-1 and TRBJ2-1, the complete variable domain is EADIYQTPRYLVIGTGKKITLECSQTMGHDKMYWYQQDPGMELHLIHYSYGVNSTEKGDLSSESTVSRIRTEHFPLTLESARPSHTSQYLCASSTTSGPYNEQFFGPGTRLTVL.

The V call is TRBV5-1, the J call TRBJ2-7; no reliable D call. The CDR3 loop spans 15 amino acids. The V and J ends lost 0 bases and 6 bases respectively, with 16 bases between them. The germline V gene encodes CDR1 SGHRS and CDR2 YFSETQ. The CDR3 loop is CASSLVGIGWPEQYF. The CDR3 DNA is TGCGCCAGCAGCTTGGTGGGTATTGGGTGGCCCGAGCAGTACTTC.

The CDR3: CASSNLRPPPGTGSLRGGDYGYTF. Written as DNA, the CDR3 is TGTGCCAGCAGCAATCTGAGACCCCCCCCCGGGACAGGCAGCCTGAGGGGGGGCGACTATGGCTACACCTTC. This chain uses TRBV21-1 with TRBJ1-2; the table's D call TRBD1 went unverified against the DNA. TRBV21-1 is recorded as a pseudogene. The CDR3 runs 24 residues.

This clone was detected only once. The gene calls are TRBV11-2 and TRBJ2-2; D gene unclear. Germline assignment: CDR1 SGHAT and CDR2 FQNNGV. V lost 3 bases to trimming and J lost 2 bases, with 10 bases between them. CDR3 size: 15 residues. The DNA for the CDR3 is TGTGCCAGCAGCTTGCTGGCCAGTAACACCGGGGAGCTGTTTTTT. This codes for CASSLLASNTGELFF.

This chain joins TRBV4-2 and TRBJ2-1; TRBD2 matches 9 bases. Trimming took 0 bases from V and 6 from J; bases not matched to a gene: 9. This CDR3 region has 17 residues. Germline values: CDR1 LGHNA, CDR2 YNFKEQ. The CDR3 loop is CASSQESSAGGPNEQFF. The CDR3 DNA is TGTGCCAGCAGCCAAGAATCATCAGCGGGAGGACCCAATGAGCAGTTCTTC.